The 16 T cell receptor beta chains below all came from one sample that was sequenced in a study of OX40 agonist ivuxolimab in advanced cancers. Using immunoSEQ multiplex PCR, the repertoire was profiled, and TCRdb retains in-frame clones only, with some absent. The sample shows tens of thousands of clones, 88% of them seen only once. The source material was CD4+ or CD8+ T cells sorted from blood, sampled in a trial of the OX40 agonist ivuxolimab. Source of these receptors: an adult with an advanced solid tumor such as melanoma, head and neck, liver or kidney cancer.

The gene calls are TRBV11-3 and TRBJ2-1; the D gene is possibly TRBD2 (6 bases). Deletions cut 1 base from V and 9 bases from J, with 16 bases between. Germline CDR1 and CDR2: SGHNT and YENEEA. The CDR3 is made up of 15 amino acids. The CDR3 bases are TGTGCCAGCAGCTTAGCCGGGAGCCACGTTGGTGAGCAGTTCTTC. Translation gives CASSLAGSHVGEQFF.

The chain recombines TRBV9 with TRBJ2-2; possible D gene TRBD2, 5 bases. In germline, CDR1 is SGDLS, CDR2 YYNGEE. Trimming cost V 4 bases and J 5 bases, with 15 bases left between them. This CDR3 contains 15 residues. The CDR3 here is CASSPPGGGTGELFF. The CDR3 DNA is TGTGCCAGCAGCCCCCCTGGAGGAGGAACCGGGGAGCTGTTTTTT.

The J gene is TRBJ1-1, the V gene TRBV5-1; the D is unclear. Trimming pared 4 bases from V and 1 base from J, leaving 8 bases between. Germline lookup yields CDR1 SGHRS and CDR2 YFSETQ. This CDR3 has 13 amino acids. The DNA for the CDR3 is TGCGCCAGCAGCACCACCCAGAACACTGAAGCTTTCTTT. It codes for CASSTTQNTEAFF.

V is TRBV18 and J is TRBJ2-7; 12 bases agree with TRBD2. The germline V gene has CDR1 KGHSH and CDR2 LQKENI. The CDR3 consists of 15 residues. With V trimmed by 5 bases and J by 6 bases, 8 bases remained unmatched. The CDR3 sequence: CASSVTSGRTGEQYF. The CDR3 DNA reads TGTGCCAGCTCAGTGACTAGCGGGAGAACTGGCGAGCAGTACTTC.

The V and J genes are TRBV6-5 and TRBJ2-7; the D is unclear. Germline V gives CDR1 MNHEY, CDR2 SVGAGI. The CDR3 covers 13 residues. Trimming removed 6 bases from V and 2 bases from J, with 11 bases in between. The CDR3 bases are TGTGCCAGCAGCAAACAAGGGACCTACGAGCAGTACTTC. Translation gives CASSKQGTYEQYF.

In DNA form, the CDR3 reads TGTGCCAGCAGCGTAGAGGGCGGGACTAGTGTTTCGACAGATACGCAGTATTTT. Protein: CASSVEGGTSVSTDTQYF. The chain combines TRBV9 with TRBJ2-3, with 8 bases identical to TRBD2. The CDR3 extends over 18 amino acids. From germline, CDR1 is SGDLS and CDR2 YYNGEE. V dropped 0 bases and J dropped 3; count of bases not matched to a gene: 12.

CDR3 DNA: TGTGCCAGCATTGGCGGGGTCTTGGGCAATCAGCCCCAGCATTTT. It yields the protein CASIGGVLGNQPQHF. The V call is TRBV6-1, the J call TRBJ1-5, with no clear D. Germline V gene data show CDR1 as MNHNS and CDR2 as SASEGT. The CDR3 consists of 15 residues. The V gene lost 7 bases and the J gene lost 2 bases, with 15 bases spanning the gap.

The J gene is TRBJ2-7, the V gene TRBV27; 10 positions agree with TRBD1. Germline V gene sequence: CDR1 MNHEY, CDR2 SMNVEV (reference sequence). After removal of 6 bases from V and 4 bases from J, the junction contained 9 bases not matched to a gene. The CDR3 sequence is 15 residues long. CDR3 sequence reads: CASRNTGTGAYEQYF. The CDR3 region has the DNA TGTGCCAGCAGGAATACCGGGACAGGGGCGTACGAGCAGTACTTC.

The sample holds one count of this clone. The genes are TRBV10-3 and TRBJ2-1; no clear D gene. V dropped 3 bases and J dropped 1 base, with 7 bases sitting between them. The CDR3 contains 14 residues. CDR1 is ENHRY, CDR2 SYGVKD, per germline. The CDR3 is CAISEARSYNEQFF. In nucleotides, the CDR3 is TGTGCCATCAGTGAAGCGAGATCCTACAATGAGCAGTTCTTC.

The chain carries TRBV15 and TRBJ2-1, with D possibly matching TRBD2 (6 bases). The CDR3 is 16 amino acids. Deletions cut 0 bases from V and 4 bases from J, with 13 bases between. Germline V gene sequence: CDR1 LNHNV, CDR2 YYDKDF (reference sequence). This CDR3 reads CATSRDRAGTYNEQFF. The DNA for the CDR3 is TGTGCCACCAGCAGAGATAGGGCGGGAACTTACAATGAGCAGTTCTTC.

The V and J genes are TRBV5-4 and TRBJ2-2; 10 nucleotides line up with TRBD1. Germline V lookup: CDR1 SGHNT, CDR2 YYREEE (reference sequence). The length of the CDR3 is 17 residues. J lost 3 bases, V lost 3 bases, and 8 bases had no gene match. CDR3 in DNA: TGTGCCAGCAGCTCGCCGACAGGGGGCTCTGACACCGGGGAGCTGTTTTTT. It specifies CASSSPTGGSDTGELFF.

The J gene is TRBJ2-7, the V gene TRBV5-1; D is possibly TRBD1 (5 bases). Trimming took 0 bases from V and 0 from J, leaving 13 bases between them. The CDR3 spans 16 residues. CDR1 and CDR2 (germline): SGHRS, YFSETQ. The CDR3 DNA reads TGCGCCAGCAGCTTGGAAGGACACGGCCCCTCCTACGAGCAGTACTTC. This gives the protein CASSLEGHGPSYEQYF.

J is TRBJ1-2 and V is TRBV5-1; D uncertain. With 0 bases removed from V and 1 base from J, the gap between germline ends came to 4 bases. CDR1 is SGHRS and CDR2 is YFSETQ in the germline V gene. The CDR3 is made up of 13 amino acids. The CDR3 bases are TGCGCCAGCAGCTTGGCGGGTAACTATGGCTACACCTTC. Its protein product is CASSLAGNYGYTF.

This clone was recorded once. The gene calls are TRBV15 and TRBJ1-2; the D is unclear. Per germline, CDR1 LNHNV and CDR2 YYDKDF (reference sequence). V dropped 5 bases and J dropped 8 bases, with 18 bases sitting between them. CDR3 length equals 14 residues. The CDR3 loop reads CATSHPPTARGYTF. The CDR3 DNA reads as TGTGCCACCAGCCACCCCCCGACGGCGCGGGGCTACACCTTC. Combining the CDR3 with reference TRBV15 and TRBJ1-2 gives the whole variable domain DAMVIQNPRYQVTQFGKPVTLSCSQTLNHNVMYWYQQKSSQAPKLLFHYYDKDFNNEADTPDNFQSRRPNTSFCFLDIRSPGLGDTAMYLCATSHPPTARGYTFGSGTRLTVV.

The chain joins TRBV11-3 to TRBJ1-1, with unresolved D. In germline, CDR1 is SGHNT, CDR2 YENEEA. The CDR3 is 16 residues long. The V end was cut by 1 base, the J end by 0 bases, with 12 bases between. CDR3 sequence reads: CASSLVGIGVNTEAFF. The DNA of the CDR3 is TGTGCCAGCAGCTTAGTGGGGATTGGGGTGAACACTGAAGCTTTCTTT.

This clone was seen a handful of times. The J gene is TRBJ1-5, the V gene TRBV2; 7 bases match TRBD1. Per the germline V gene, CDR1 is SNHLY and CDR2 is FYNNEI. There are 15 residues in the CDR3. V lost 4 bases, J lost 2 bases, and 5 bases stayed unmatched. CDR3 residues: CASSGGGQGNQPQHF. CDR3 coding DNA: TGTGCCAGCAGTGGGGGTGGACAGGGCAATCAGCCCCAGCATTTT.